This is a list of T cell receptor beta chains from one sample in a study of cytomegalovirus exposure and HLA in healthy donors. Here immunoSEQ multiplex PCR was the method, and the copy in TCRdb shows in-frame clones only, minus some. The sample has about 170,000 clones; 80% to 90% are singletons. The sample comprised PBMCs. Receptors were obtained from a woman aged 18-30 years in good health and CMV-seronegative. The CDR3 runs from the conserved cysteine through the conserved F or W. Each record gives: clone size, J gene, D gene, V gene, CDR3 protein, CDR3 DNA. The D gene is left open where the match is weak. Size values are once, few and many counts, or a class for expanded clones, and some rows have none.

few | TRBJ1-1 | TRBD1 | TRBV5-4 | CASSVDRATEAFF | TGTGCCAGCAGCGTGGACAGGGCCACTGAAGCTTTCTTT
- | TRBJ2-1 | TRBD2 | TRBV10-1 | CASSDPSRGGSYNEQFF | TGCGCCAGCAGTGATCCGTCCCGGGGGGGCTCCTACAATGAGCAGTTCTTC
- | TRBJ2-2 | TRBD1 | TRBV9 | CASTQGTTGELFF | TGTGCCTCAACACAGGGGACCACCGGGGAGCTGTTTTTT
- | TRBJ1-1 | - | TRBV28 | CASSGRLKVNTEAFF | TGTGCCAGCAGTGGGCGCCTCAAAGTGAACACTGAAGCTTTCTTT
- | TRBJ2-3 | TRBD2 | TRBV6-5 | CASSSGTTESLDTQYF | TGTGCCAGCAGTTCCGGGACTACCGAGAGTTTGGATACGCAGTATTTT
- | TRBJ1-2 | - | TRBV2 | CASVEWGRALNYGYTF | TGTGCCAGCGTCGAATGGGGCCGCGCCCTAAACTATGGCTACACCTTC
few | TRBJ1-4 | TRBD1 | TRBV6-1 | CASSEGTGNEKLFF | TGTGCCAGCAGTGAAGGGACAGGAAATGAAAAACTGTTTTTT
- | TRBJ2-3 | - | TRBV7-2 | CASSVDRTPSTDTQYF | TGTGCCAGCAGCGTCGACAGGACCCCTAGCACAGATACGCAGTATTTT
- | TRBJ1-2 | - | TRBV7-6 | CASSQVRGYGYTF | TGTGCCAGCAGCCAGGTCAGGGGCTATGGCTACACCTTC
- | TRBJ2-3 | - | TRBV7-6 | CASSARQGLKQYF | TGTGCCAGCAGCGCCCGACAGGGACTGAAGCAGTATTTT
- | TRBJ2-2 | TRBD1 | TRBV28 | CASSLLGQGTGELFF | TGTGCCAGCAGTTTATTGGGACAGGGGACCGGGGAGCTGTTTTTT
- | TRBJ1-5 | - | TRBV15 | CATSTNIVRAGMDDQPQHF | TGTGCCACCAGCACCAATATAGTCAGAGCAGGGATGGACGATCAGCCCCAGCATTTT
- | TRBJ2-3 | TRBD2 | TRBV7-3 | CASSLAGGPGTDTQYF | TGTGCCAGCAGCTTAGCGGGAGGGCCTGGCACAGATACGCAGTATTTT
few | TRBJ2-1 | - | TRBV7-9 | CSSSFSPKSSYNEQFF | TGTTCCAGCAGCTTCTCCCCGAAGAGCTCCTACAATGAGCAGTTCTTC
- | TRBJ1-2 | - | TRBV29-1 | CSVEGREGGYTF | TGCAGCGTTGAAGGGAGGGAAGGAGGCTACACCTTC
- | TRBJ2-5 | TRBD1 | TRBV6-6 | CASSYSTGGFQETQYF | TGTGCCAGCAGTTACTCAACAGGGGGCTTTCAAGAGACCCAGTACTTC
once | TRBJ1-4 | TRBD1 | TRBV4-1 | CASSRSTGTGVNEKLFF | TGCGCCAGCAGCCGCTCAACCGGGACAGGGGTTAATGAAAAACTGTTTTTT
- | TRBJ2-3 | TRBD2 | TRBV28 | CASSPSGSWADTQYF | TGTGCCAGCAGTCCTAGCGGGAGCTGGGCAGATACGCAGTATTTT
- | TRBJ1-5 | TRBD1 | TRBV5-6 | CASSTWDRDTQPQHF | TGTGCCAGCAGCACCTGGGACAGAGACACTCAGCCCCAGCATTTT
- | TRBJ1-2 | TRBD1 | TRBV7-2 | CASSLDRDYGYTF | TGTGCCAGCAGCCTGGACAGGGACTATGGCTACACCTTC
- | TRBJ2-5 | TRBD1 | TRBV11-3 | CASSWGPQGDQETQYF | TGTGCCAGCAGCTGGGGGCCGCAGGGGGATCAAGAGACCCAGTACTTC
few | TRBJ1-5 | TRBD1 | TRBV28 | CASSSRTGGREPQHF | TGTGCCAGCAGTTCAAGGACAGGGGGCCGAGAGCCCCAGCATTTT
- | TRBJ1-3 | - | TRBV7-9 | CASSAQGSGNTIYF | TGTGCCAGCAGCGCACAGGGATCTGGAAACACCATATATTTT
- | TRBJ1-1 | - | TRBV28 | CASSFRNTEAFF | TGTGCCAGCAGTTTCCGGAACACTGAAGCTTTCTTT
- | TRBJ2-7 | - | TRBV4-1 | CASSQAPGYSYEQYF | TGCGCCAGCAGCCAAGCCCCCGGGTACTCCTACGAGCAGTACTTC
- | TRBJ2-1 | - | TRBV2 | CASRGGNEQFF | TGTGCCAGCAGAGGGGGCAATGAGCAGTTCTTC
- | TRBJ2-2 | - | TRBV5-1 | CASSLAGDRSNTGELFF | TGCGCCAGCAGCTTGGCGGGAGACCGGTCTAACACCGGGGAGCTGTTTTTT
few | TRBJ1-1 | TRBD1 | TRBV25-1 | CASSEYRTGNTEAFF | TGTGCCAGCAGTGAATATAGGACAGGGAACACTGAAGCTTTCTTT
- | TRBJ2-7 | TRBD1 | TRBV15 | CATSVGQGAYEQYF | TGTGCCACCAGCGTGGGACAGGGGGCCTACGAGCAGTACTTC
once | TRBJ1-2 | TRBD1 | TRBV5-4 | CASSSSGQGGYGYTF | TGTGCCAGCAGCTCGAGTGGACAGGGGGGATATGGCTACACCTTC
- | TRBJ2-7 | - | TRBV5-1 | CASSLAASATYEQYF | TGCGCCAGCAGCTTGGCCGCGTCTGCTACCTACGAGCAGTACTTC
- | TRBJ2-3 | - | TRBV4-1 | CASSQGSPGSTQGTQYF | TGCGCCAGCAGCCAAGGTTCGCCAGGTTCTACCCAGGGTACGCAGTATTTT
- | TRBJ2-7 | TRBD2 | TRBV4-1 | CASSQAGTSRNEQYF | TGCGCCAGCAGCCAGGCCGGGACTAGCCGTAACGAGCAGTACTTC
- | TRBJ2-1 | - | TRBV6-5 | CASSYGRTYNEQFF | TGTGCCAGCAGTTACGGCAGGACATACAATGAGCAGTTCTTC
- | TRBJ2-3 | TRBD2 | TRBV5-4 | CASSPRSSGSTDTQYF | TGTGCCAGCAGCCCGCGGTCTAGCGGGAGCACAGATACGCAGTATTTT
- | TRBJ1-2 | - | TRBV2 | CASSDGGPGGYTF | TGTGCCAGCAGTGATGGCGGGCCGGGCGGCTACACCTTC
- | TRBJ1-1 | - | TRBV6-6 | CATLFDTLTEAFF | TGTGCCACCCTATTTGACACGCTGACTGAAGCTTTCTTT
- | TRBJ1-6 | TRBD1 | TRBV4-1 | CASSPGTGTAPLHF | TGCGCCAGCAGCCCAGGGACAGGGACGGCACCCCTCCACTTT
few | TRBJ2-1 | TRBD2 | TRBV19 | CASSIPGVSGIDEQFF | TGTGCCAGTAGTATTCCCGGGGTTAGCGGGATTGATGAGCAGTTCTTC
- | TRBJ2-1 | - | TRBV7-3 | CASSFSTNEQFF | TGTGCCAGCAGCTTCTCTACCAATGAGCAGTTCTTC
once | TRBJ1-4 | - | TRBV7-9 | CASSLDPISTPTNEKLFF | TGTGCCAGCAGCTTAGATCCCATCTCTACCCCAACTAATGAAAAACTGTTTTTT
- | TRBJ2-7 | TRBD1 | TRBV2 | CASKSQGALPEQYF | TGTGCCAGCAAATCTCAGGGGGCACTCCCCGAGCAGTACTTC
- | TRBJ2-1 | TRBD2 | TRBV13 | CASSLVGGSPFF | TGTGCCAGCAGCTTAGTAGGCGGGAGTCCGTTCTTC
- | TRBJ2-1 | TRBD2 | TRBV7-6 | CASRPTSGIYNEQFF | TGTGCCAGCAGACCTACTAGCGGGATCTACAATGAGCAGTTCTTC
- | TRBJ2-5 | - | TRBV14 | CASSQIGASGETQYF | TGTGCCAGCAGCCAGATTGGAGCGTCCGGGGAGACCCAGTACTTC
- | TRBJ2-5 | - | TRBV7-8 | CASSLEGMGETQYF | TGTGCCAGCAGCTTAGAGGGGATGGGAGAGACCCAGTACTTC
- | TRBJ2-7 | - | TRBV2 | CASTAGDTLPPEQYF | TGTGCCAGCACGGCCGGGGACACTCTTCCCCCCGAGCAGTACTTC
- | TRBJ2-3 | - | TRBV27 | CASSLISGVKSTDTQYF | TGTGCCAGCAGTTTGATTTCGGGGGTAAAGAGCACAGATACGCAGTATTTT
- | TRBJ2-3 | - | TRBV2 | CASTGKEGVGDTQYF | TGTGCCAGCACCGGAAAGGAGGGAGTGGGAGATACGCAGTATTTT
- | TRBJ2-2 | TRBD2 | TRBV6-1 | CASLGRGTGELFF | TGTGCCAGCCTCGGGAGGGGAACCGGGGAGCTGTTTTTT
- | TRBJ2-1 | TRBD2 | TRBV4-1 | CASSQGRAREVVDEQFF | TGCGCCAGCAGCCAAGGGCGGGCGCGGGAGGTGGTGGATGAGCAGTTCTTC
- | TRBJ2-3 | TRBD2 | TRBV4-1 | CASSQDFGGGGASTDTQYF | TGCGCCAGCAGCCAAGATTTTGGGGGCGGGGGGGCTAGCACAGATACGCAGTATTTT
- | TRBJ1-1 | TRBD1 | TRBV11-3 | CASSLQGAGAPGFF | TGTGCCAGCAGCTTACAGGGGGCGGGCGCACCGGGTTTCTTT
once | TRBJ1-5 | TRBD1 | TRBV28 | CASSGGQQNQPQHF | TGTGCCAGCAGTGGGGGACAGCAGAATCAGCCCCAGCATTTT